The present T cell receptor (beta chain) was sequenced within a study of blood T cells in healthy people across ages. A second PCR of roughly 7 to 11 cycles used a sample-barcoded 5' primer and a J-beta primer mix. Researchers report that a template-switch adaptor with 12 random nucleotides tagged each cDNA molecule. TCRdb re-called the 5' RACE reads through MiXCR, storing one row per CDR3 protein. The sample lists around 520,000 distinct CDR3 sequences, around 27% occurring once. About this clonotype: Its matching antigen is unknown.

Trimming at V came to 1 base and at J to 9 bases, leaving 0 bases not matched to a gene. This CDR3 comprises 14 residues. CDR1 MNHNS and CDR2 SASEGT come from the germline V gene. Study findings and constraints: Investigators treated diversity estimates from one million T cells as underestimates.

The sample was also reused in another study, on T cells of mothers and their children. That work adds: Donors were a few healthy Caucasian mothers and their six children. The M1S primer of the second PCR added sample barcodes and 2-4 random nucleotides.

Sequences were obtained from blood. This receptor was identified in a boy aged 2 to 10 in good health. The rearrangement joins TRBV6-1 to TRBJ1-6, with TRBD1 identical over 10 bases. The CDR3 sequence: CASSEGTGGSPLHF. The DNA of the CDR3 is TGTGCCAGCAGTGAAGGGACAGGGGGTTCACCCCTCCACTTT.